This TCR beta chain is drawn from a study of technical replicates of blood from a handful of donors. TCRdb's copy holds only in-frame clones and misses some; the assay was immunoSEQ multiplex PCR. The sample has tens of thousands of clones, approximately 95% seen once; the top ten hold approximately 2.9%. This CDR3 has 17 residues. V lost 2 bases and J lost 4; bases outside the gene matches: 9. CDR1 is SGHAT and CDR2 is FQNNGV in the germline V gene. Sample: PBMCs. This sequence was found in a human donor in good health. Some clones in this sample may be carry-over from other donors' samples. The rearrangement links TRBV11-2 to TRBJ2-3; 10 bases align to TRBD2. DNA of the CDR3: TGTGCCAGCAGCTTAACTTGGCTAGCGGGAGCACCAGATACGCAGTATTTT. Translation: CASSLTWLAGAPDTQYF.